The present T cell receptor (beta chain) was sequenced within a study of cytomegalovirus exposure and HLA in healthy donors. Germline V gene data show CDR1 as GTSNPN and CDR2 as SVGIG (reference sequence). This CDR3 comprises 15 residues. V was pared by 4 bases and J by 5 bases, with 20 bases between. Findings of the study overall: Under in vitro conditions, a few CMV-associated chains were confirmed as specific for CMV antigens.

Vbeta (60) and Jbeta (13) primers were used in the PCR. Produced via immunoSEQ multiplex PCR; TCRdb's table is partial and in-frame only. The sample contains 200,000 to 250,000 clones, over 60% of which appear only once. The count of this clone is one. Its antigen is as yet unknown. The TCR originated in a man aged 18 to 30 in good health and CMV-seronegative. Sequenced sample: PBMCs. The V and J genes are TRBV30 and TRBJ1-1; TRBD1 is a possible D gene (6 bases). The CDR3 DNA is TGTGCCTGGAAGATTAGTGCAGGGGTTAGGACTGAAGCTTTCTTT. This gives the protein CAWKISAGVRTEAFF. The variable domain in full, completed from reference TRBV30 and TRBJ1-1, reads SQTIHQWPATLVQPVGSPLSLECTVEGTSNPNLYWYRQAAGRGLQLLFYSVGIGQISSEVPQNLSASRPQDRQFILSSKKLLLSDSGFYLCAWKISAGVRTEAFFGQGTRLTVV.